These 20 T cell receptor beta chains share one sample of origin, sequenced in a study of CD8 T cells in ankylosing spondylitis. TCRdb itself ran the 5' RACE reads through MiXCR, one entry per CDR3 protein. The sample carries around 250,000 distinct CDR3 sequences, about 10% recorded once. Sequencing was carried out using blood, either unsorted or a sorted T cell fraction (not recorded which). These receptors were obtained from a male donor with ankylosing spondylitis or in good health (not recorded which).

This clonotype appeared a few times. The V call is TRBV3-1, the J call TRBJ2-3, with 8 bases identical to TRBD1. The CDR3 has 15 residues. V lost 5 bases and J lost 3; bases outside the gene matches: 7. Per germline, CDR1 LGHDT and CDR2 YNNKEL (reference sequence). The CDR3 loop reads CASSSRQGRTDTQYF. DNA for the CDR3: TGTGCCAGCAGCTCGCGACAGGGGAGGACAGATACGCAGTATTTT.

This clonotype was found a few times. The rearrangement joins TRBV29-1 to TRBJ2-3; D might be TRBD1 or TRBD2, each matching 5 bases. In germline, CDR1 is SQVTM, CDR2 ANQGSEA. V shed 5 bases and J shed 5 bases, with 11 bases lying between them. This CDR3 is 12 amino acids long. The CDR3 region is CSVRQGVDTQYF. In DNA form, the CDR3 reads TGCAGCGTTCGGCAGGGAGTAGATACGCAGTATTTT.

Many counts were recorded for this clonotype. V is TRBV4-2 and J is TRBJ2-1; either TRBD1 or TRBD2 may fit D (6 bases each). Trimming stripped 1 base from V and 5 bases from J, with 24 bases between. The CDR3 is 19 amino acids. The germline gives CDR1 LGHNA, CDR2 YNFKEQ. This CDR3 is CASSQVSMYRGLGHNEQFF. The CDR3 DNA sequence: TGTGCCAGCAGCCAAGTGAGTATGTATCGGGGGCTCGGGCACAATGAGCAGTTCTTC.

This clonotype was counted only a few times. V gene TRBV7-2 combines with J gene TRBJ2-2; 7 bases line up with TRBD2. The length of the CDR3 is 18 residues. The germline V gene has CDR1 SGHTA and CDR2 FQGNSA. Trimming removed 0 bases from V and 3 bases from J; junction bases left unmatched: 10. In DNA form, the CDR3 reads TGTGCCAGCAGCTTAGCCGGTTGGGGAGGGGTTGACACCGGGGAGCTGTTTTTT. It translates to CASSLAGWGGVDTGELFF.

In its sample, this clonotype was seen many times. The J gene is TRBJ2-1, the V gene TRBV7-8, with D perhaps matching TRBD2 (6 bases). The germline V and J ends were trimmed by 7 bases and 5 bases, with 9 bases remaining between them. Germline assignment: CDR1 SGHVS and CDR2 FQNEAQ. The CDR3 length is 12 residues. Written as DNA, the CDR3 is TGTGCCAGCACCGGACTAAACAATGAGCAGTTCTTC. Its translation is CASTGLNNEQFF.

As regards this clonotype: A clone one base away is much larger, so this may be a read error. CDR3 sequence: CASGFTYRGGEKLFF. The DNA for the CDR3 is TGTGCCAGCGGTTTTACCTACAGGGGAGGGGAAAAACTGTTTTTT. The J gene is TRBJ1-4, the V gene TRBV28, with TRBD1 identical over 7 bases. CDR1 is MDHEN, CDR2 SYDVKM, per germline. The CDR3 consists of 15 residues.

There are a few counts of this clonotype. The rearrangement uses TRBV7-8 and TRBJ2-5; no reliable D call. V was cut by 1 base and J by 5 bases, with 11 bases left in between. The germline V gene has CDR1 SGHVS and CDR2 FQNEAQ. This CDR3 is built from 14 residues. The CDR3 protein is CASSLGALMETQYF. The CDR3 DNA reads TGTGCCAGCAGCTTAGGTGCGCTTATGGAGACCCAGTACTTC.

The chain joins TRBV19 to TRBJ1-5, with unresolved D. The germline gives CDR1 LNHDA, CDR2 SQIVND (reference sequence). V lost 5 bases and J lost 2, with 10 bases in between. CDR3 length: 14 residues. The chain's CDR3 is CASSSQRGNQPQHF. The CDR3 DNA reads as TGTGCCAGTAGTTCTCAACGGGGCAATCAGCCCCAGCATTTT.

This clonotype has a count of ten or more. The chain employs TRBV6-5 and TRBJ2-7; D is perhaps TRBD1 or TRBD2 (6 bases each). V lost 4 bases, J lost 3 bases, and 16 bases lay in between. Germline CDR1 reads MNHEY; CDR2 reads SVGAGI. This CDR3 comprises 15 residues. The DNA for the CDR3 is TGTGCCAGCAGTTCGGACGGGGGCAGTGACTACGAGCAGTACTTC. As protein: CASSSDGGSDYEQYF.

The chain joins TRBV6-1 to TRBJ2-7, with D perhaps given as TRBD1 or TRBD2 (5 bases each). Germline V gene lookup returns CDR1 MNHNS and CDR2 SASEGT. The CDR3 has 13 residues. Deletions cut 8 bases from V and 2 bases from J, with 13 bases between. CDR3: CASSQGAPYEQYF. CDR3 nucleotide sequence: TGTGCCAGCTCTCAGGGAGCTCCCTACGAGCAGTACTTC.

The V and J genes are TRBV20-1 and TRBJ2-3; D is unresolved. V shed 5 bases and J shed 15 bases, with 18 bases lying between them. The CDR3 contains 11 residues. Per germline, CDR1 DFQATT and CDR2 SNEGSKA (reference sequence). The CDR3 protein is CSAPMGRRFYF. As DNA, the CDR3 is TGCAGTGCTCCGATGGGCAGAAGGTTCTATTTT.

This clonotype was detected only a few times. This rearrangement joins TRBV5-5 to TRBJ1-6; D remains unclear. CDR1 is SGHKS, CDR2 YYEKEE, per germline (reference sequence). V was cut by 5 bases and J by 5 bases, with 5 bases left in between. The CDR3 loop spans 12 amino acids. This chain's CDR3 is CASRQNNSPLHF. In DNA form, the CDR3 reads TGTGCCAGCAGGCAGAATAATTCACCCCTCCACTTT. Based on the CDR3 plus reference TRBV5-5 and TRBJ1-6, the full variable domain is DAGVTQSPTHLIKTRGQQVTLRCSPISGHKSVSWYQQVLGQGPQFIFQYYEKEERGRGNFPDRFSARQFPNYSSELNVNALLLGDSALYLCASRQNNSPLHFGNGTRLTVT.

This clonotype was counted at least ten times. The rearrangement uses TRBV3-1 and TRBJ2-7; TRBD1 matches 9 bases. The germline V gene encodes CDR1 LGHDT and CDR2 YNNKEL (reference sequence). V lost 4 bases, J lost 4 bases, and 11 bases stayed unmatched. The CDR3 consists of 16 residues. The CDR3 here is CASSPQGGDREYEQYF. The DNA for the CDR3 is TGTGCCAGCAGCCCCCAAGGGGGGGACAGGGAATACGAGCAGTACTTC.

This clonotype was counted ten times or more. This sequence joins TRBV30 and TRBJ1-2, with 9 bases that match TRBD1. This CDR3 has 14 residues. Unmatched junction bases numbered 7, after V lost 3 bases and J lost 5 bases. The germline V gene encodes CDR1 GTSNPN and CDR2 SVGIG (reference sequence). The CDR3 DNA sequence: TGTGCCTGGAGACCTACAGGGGGCCGGTATGGCTACACCTTC. The encoded protein is CAWRPTGGRYGYTF.

This clonotype has ten or more counts. V gene TRBV5-1 combines with J gene TRBJ2-7; D may be TRBD1 (6 bases). The germline gives CDR1 SGHRS, CDR2 YFSETQ. This CDR3 comprises 13 residues. Between the trimmed V and J ends, which lost 4 bases and 7 bases, there was a span of 15 bases. The CDR3 DNA follows: TGCGCCAGCAGCATACAGGGACCTCAGGAGCAGTACTTC. Protein: CASSIQGPQEQYF.

The rearrangement links TRBV28 to TRBJ2-7, with TRBD1 identical over 10 bases. CDR1 MDHEN and CDR2 SYDVKM come from the germline V gene. CDR3 length: 15 amino acids. The ends lost 2 bases at V and 3 bases at J; junction bases unmatched: 4. The CDR3 protein is CASSLEGQGYYEQYF. The CDR3 DNA reads as TGTGCCAGCAGTTTAGAGGGACAGGGGTACTACGAGCAGTACTTC.

The genes are TRBV13 and TRBJ1-1; no definite D call. The CDR3 has 15 amino acids. Germline assignment: CDR1 PRHDT and CDR2 FYEKMQ (reference sequence). The V end was cut by 0 bases, the J end by 8 bases, with 16 bases between. Written as DNA, the CDR3 is TGTGCCAGCAGCTTAGGATTTAGCTCGCAACCCGAAGCTTTCTTT. This encodes CASSLGFSSQPEAFF.

This clonotype was counted many times. V usage is TRBV12-3 or TRBV12-4 and J usage is TRBJ2-7; D is unclear. Trimming stripped 1 base from V and 4 bases from J, with 8 bases between. The CDR3 has 13 amino acids. Written as DNA, the CDR3 is TGTGCCAGCAGTTTAGTGGGCGGATACGAGCAGTACTTC. This gives the protein CASSLVGGYEQYF.

This clonotype was detected ten times or more. V is TRBV5-5 and J is TRBJ1-1, with D possibly matching TRBD1 (5 bases). CDR1 is SGHKS and CDR2 is YYEKEE in the germline V gene (reference sequence). Trimming shortened V by 2 bases and J by 8 bases, and 13 bases separated the two germline ends. The CDR3 has 13 residues. This CDR3 reads CASSLKGKGEAFF. As DNA, the CDR3 is TGTGCCAGCAGCTTAAAGGGGAAGGGGGAAGCTTTCTTT.

In this sample, this clonotype turned up many times. The chain carries TRBV12-3 or TRBV12-4 and TRBJ1-4, with 9 positions matching TRBD1. This CDR3 spans 14 amino acids. V lost 5 bases and J lost 8; bases outside the gene matches: 6. CDR3 bases: TGTGCCAGCAGTGGGGACAGGGTAAACGAAAAACTGTTTTTT. Translation gives CASSGDRVNEKLFF.